The T cell receptor (beta chain) under discussion was sequenced for a study of cytomegalovirus exposure and HLA in healthy donors. Across the whole study: Drawn from HLA-typed donors, 80 million to 95 million unique TCRs were held in an early data release.

This clone was counted only a few times. No antigen is known for it. Amplification used 60 Vbeta primers and 13 Jbeta primers. Authors' analysis steps: An analysis that came later counted 80 million or so unique TCR beta chains, 10 million to 11 million shared. Some clones are missing from TCRdb's copy, which holds only in-frame ones; the method was immunoSEQ multiplex PCR. That table supplies the V and J calls and clone size; D and trimming were determined from the DNA. This sample has approximately 180,000 clones, with 85% to 90% found just once. The V gene lost 2 bases and the J gene lost 0 bases, with 8 bases spanning the gap. CDR3 size: 16 residues. In germline, CDR1 is MNHNY, CDR2 SVGAGI (reference sequence). General study points: For TCR beta chains, V- and J-gene trimming was later linked to a missense DCLRE1C variant.

Though probably carrying unrecorded immune exposures, donors were nominally healthy at sampling. The chain links TRBV6-6 to TRBJ2-6; D is possibly TRBD1 (6 bases). This sequence originates from a woman aged 18-29 years in good health and CMV-seronegative. The material sequenced was PBMCs. The CDR3 sequence: CASSYEGGSGANVLTF. The CDR3, as DNA: TGTGCCAGCAGTTACGAAGGGGGCTCTGGGGCCAACGTCCTGACTTTC.